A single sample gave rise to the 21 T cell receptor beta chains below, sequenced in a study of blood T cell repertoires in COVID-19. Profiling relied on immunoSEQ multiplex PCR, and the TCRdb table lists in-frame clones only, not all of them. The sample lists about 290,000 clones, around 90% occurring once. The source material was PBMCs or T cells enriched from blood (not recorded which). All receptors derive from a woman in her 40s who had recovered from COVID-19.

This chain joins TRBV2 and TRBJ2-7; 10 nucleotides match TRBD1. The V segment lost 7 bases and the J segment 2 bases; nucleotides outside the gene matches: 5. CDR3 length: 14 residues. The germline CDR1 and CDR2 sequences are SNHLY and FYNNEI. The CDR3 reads CASKDRGLTYEQYF. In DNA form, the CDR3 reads TGTGCCAGCAAAGACAGGGGGCTTACCTACGAGCAGTACTTC.

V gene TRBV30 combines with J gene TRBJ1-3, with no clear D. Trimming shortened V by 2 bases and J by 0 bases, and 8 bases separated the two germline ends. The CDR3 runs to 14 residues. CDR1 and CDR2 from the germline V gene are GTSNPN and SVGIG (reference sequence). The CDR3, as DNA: TGTGCCTGGAGTAATCGGTTCTCTGGAAACACCATATATTTT. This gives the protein CAWSNRFSGNTIYF.

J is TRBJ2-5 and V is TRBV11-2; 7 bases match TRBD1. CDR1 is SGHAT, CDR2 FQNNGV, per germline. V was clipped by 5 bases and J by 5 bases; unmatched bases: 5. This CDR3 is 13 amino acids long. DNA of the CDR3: TGTGCCAGCAGCCCAGACAGGGTTGAGACCCAGTACTTC. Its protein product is CASSPDRVETQYF.

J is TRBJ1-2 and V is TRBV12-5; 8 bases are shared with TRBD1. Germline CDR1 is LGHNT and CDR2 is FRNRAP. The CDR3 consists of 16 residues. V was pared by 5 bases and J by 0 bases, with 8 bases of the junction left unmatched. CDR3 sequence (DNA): TGTGCTAGTGGTCCCCGGGACAGGCGACCTAACTATGGCTACACCTTC. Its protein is CASGPRDRRPNYGYTF.

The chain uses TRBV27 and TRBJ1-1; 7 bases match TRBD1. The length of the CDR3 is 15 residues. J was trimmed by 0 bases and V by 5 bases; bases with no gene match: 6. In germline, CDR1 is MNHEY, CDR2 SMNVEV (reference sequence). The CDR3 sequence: CASSPAGQLNTEAFF. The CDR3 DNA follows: TGTGCCAGCAGTCCGGCGGGACAGTTGAACACTGAAGCTTTCTTT.

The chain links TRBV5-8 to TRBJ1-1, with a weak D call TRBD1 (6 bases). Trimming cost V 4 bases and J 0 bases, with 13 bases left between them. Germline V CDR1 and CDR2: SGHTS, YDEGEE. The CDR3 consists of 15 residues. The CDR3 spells CASSLAGELNTEAFF. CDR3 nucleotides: TGTGCCAGCAGCCTCGCAGGGGAATTGAACACTGAAGCTTTCTTT.

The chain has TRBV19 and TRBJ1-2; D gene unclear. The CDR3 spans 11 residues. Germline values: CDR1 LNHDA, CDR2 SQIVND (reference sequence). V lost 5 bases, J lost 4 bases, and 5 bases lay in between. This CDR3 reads CASSESYGYTF. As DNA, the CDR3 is TGTGCCAGTAGTGAGAGCTATGGCTACACCTTC.

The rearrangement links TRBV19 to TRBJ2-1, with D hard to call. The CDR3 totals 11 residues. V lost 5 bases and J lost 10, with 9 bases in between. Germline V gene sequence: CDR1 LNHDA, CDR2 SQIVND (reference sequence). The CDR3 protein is CASSFRWEQFF. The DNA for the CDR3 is TGTGCCAGTAGTTTCAGATGGGAGCAGTTCTTC.

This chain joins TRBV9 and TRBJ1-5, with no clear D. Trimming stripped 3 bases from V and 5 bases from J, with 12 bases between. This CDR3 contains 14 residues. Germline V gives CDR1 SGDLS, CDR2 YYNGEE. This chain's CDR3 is CASSETPNHQPQHF. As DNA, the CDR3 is TGTGCCAGCAGCGAGACACCTAATCATCAGCCCCAGCATTTT.

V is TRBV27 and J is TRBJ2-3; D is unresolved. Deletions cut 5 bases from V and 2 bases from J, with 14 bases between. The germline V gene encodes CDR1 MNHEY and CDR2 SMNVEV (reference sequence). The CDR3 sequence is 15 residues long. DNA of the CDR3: TGTGCCAGCAGTCCCTCTTTCTCTAACACAGATACGCAGTATTTT. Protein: CASSPSFSNTDTQYF.

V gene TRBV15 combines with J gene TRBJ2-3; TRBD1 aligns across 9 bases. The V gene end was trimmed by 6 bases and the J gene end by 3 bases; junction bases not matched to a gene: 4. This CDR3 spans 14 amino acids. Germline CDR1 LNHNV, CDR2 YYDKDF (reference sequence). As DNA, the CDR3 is TGTGCCACCAGGACCGGGACAGGGACAGATACGCAGTATTTT. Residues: CATRTGTGTDTQYF.

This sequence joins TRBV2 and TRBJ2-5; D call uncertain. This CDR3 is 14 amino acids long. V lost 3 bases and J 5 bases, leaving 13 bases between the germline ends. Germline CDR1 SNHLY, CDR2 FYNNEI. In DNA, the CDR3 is TGTGCCAGCAGTGACCCCTTGACAATGGAGACCCAGTACTTC. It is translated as CASSDPLTMETQYF.

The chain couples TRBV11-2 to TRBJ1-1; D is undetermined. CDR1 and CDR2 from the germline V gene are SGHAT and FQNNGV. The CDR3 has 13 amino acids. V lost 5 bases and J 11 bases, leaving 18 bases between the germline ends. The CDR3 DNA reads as TGTGCCAGCAGCCGTGCGAGGGCTCCATCCGCTTTCTTT. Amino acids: CASSRARAPSAFF.

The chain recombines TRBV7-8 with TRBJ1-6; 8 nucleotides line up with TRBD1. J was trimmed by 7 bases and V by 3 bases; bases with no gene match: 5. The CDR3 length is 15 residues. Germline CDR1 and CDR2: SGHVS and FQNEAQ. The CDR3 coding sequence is TGTGCCAGCAGCTTGGGGGACAGGAGAAATTCACCCCTCCACTTT. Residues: CASSLGDRRNSPLHF.

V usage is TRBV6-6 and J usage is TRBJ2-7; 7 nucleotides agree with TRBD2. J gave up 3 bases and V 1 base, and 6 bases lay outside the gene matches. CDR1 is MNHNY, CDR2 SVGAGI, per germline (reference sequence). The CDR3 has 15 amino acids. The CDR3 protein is CASSYLGGEVYEQYF. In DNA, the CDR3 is TGTGCCAGCAGTTACTTGGGAGGGGAGGTCTACGAGCAGTACTTC.

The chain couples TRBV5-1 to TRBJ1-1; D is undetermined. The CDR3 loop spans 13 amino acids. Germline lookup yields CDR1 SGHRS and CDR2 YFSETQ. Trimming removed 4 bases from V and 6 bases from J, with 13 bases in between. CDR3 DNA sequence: TGCGCCAGCAGCGCCCCGAACGGGGCTGAAGCTTTCTTT. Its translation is CASSAPNGAEAFF.

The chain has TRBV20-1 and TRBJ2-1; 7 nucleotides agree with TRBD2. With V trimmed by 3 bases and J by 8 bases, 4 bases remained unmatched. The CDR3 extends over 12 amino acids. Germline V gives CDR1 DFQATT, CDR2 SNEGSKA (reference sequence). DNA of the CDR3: TGCAGTGCTAGTCGGGAGGCCTATGAGCAGTTCTTC. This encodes CSASREAYEQFF.

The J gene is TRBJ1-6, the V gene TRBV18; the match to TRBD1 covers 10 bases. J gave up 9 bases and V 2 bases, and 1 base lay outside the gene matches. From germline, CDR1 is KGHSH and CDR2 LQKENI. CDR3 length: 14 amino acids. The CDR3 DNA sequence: TGTGCCAGCTCACCAGGGACAGGGGTTTCACCCCTCCACTTT. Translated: CASSPGTGVSPLHF.

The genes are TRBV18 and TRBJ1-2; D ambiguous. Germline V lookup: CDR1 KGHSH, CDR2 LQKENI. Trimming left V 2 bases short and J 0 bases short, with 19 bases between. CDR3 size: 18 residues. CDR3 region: CASSPIVPSETSNYGYTF. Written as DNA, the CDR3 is TGTGCCAGCTCACCAATTGTGCCTTCGGAGACGTCTAACTATGGCTACACCTTC.

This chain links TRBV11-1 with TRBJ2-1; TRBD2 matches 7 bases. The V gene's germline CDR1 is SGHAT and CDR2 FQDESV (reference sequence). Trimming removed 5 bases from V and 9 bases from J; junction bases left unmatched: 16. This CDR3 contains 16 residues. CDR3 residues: CASSRWGGDRVGEQFF. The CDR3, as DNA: TGTGCCAGCAGCCGCTGGGGGGGGGATCGAGTGGGTGAGCAGTTCTTC. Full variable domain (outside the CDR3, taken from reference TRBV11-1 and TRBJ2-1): EAEVAQSPRYKITEKSQAVAFWCDPISGHATLYWYRQILGQGPELLVQFQDESVVDDSQLPKDRFSAERLKGVDSTLKIQPAELGDSAMYLCASSRWGGDRVGEQFFGPGTRLTVL.

As DNA, the CDR3 is TGTGCCAGTAGTTCCCCGGGGGACACCGGGGAGCTGTTTTTT. It codes for CASSSPGDTGELFF. The chain combines TRBV19 with TRBJ2-2, with a tentative D call TRBD2 (6 bases). Trimming pared 5 bases from V and 3 bases from J, leaving 10 bases between. In germline, CDR1 is LNHDA, CDR2 SQIVND (reference sequence). The CDR3 is 14 amino acids.